This T cell receptor (beta chain) was retrieved from a study of OX40 agonist ivuxolimab in advanced cancers. Overall study context: At 0.01 to 10 mg/kg, ivuxolimab was administered intravenously to patients every 2 weeks. Males comprised around 78% of the group, whose mean age was roughly 64 years (range 23 to 79). General study results and limits: People who partly responded at 0.1-3.0 mg/kg had some of the least clonal expansion seen. A proportion of nonresponders additionally exhibited low normalized T-cell clonal expansion.

CDR3 length: 13 amino acids. CDR1 is KGHSH, CDR2 LQKENI, per germline. The V and J ends lost 2 bases and 11 bases, in that order; junction bases with no gene match: 6. As for this clone: Its antigen is not identified.

Profiling relied on immunoSEQ multiplex PCR, and the TCRdb table lists in-frame clones only, not all of them. The sample has some 130,000 clones; roughly nine tenths are singletons. The rearrangement uses TRBV18 and TRBJ1-1; 9 bases are a match to TRBD1. The input for sequencing was CD4+ or CD8+ T cells sorted from blood, taken in a trial of the OX40 agonist ivuxolimab. This clonotype was obtained from an adult with an advanced solid tumor such as melanoma, head and neck, liver or kidney cancer. CDR3 amino acids: CASSPATGTGAFF. The CDR3 bases are TGTGCCAGCTCACCAGCCACCGGGACAGGGGCTTTCTTT.